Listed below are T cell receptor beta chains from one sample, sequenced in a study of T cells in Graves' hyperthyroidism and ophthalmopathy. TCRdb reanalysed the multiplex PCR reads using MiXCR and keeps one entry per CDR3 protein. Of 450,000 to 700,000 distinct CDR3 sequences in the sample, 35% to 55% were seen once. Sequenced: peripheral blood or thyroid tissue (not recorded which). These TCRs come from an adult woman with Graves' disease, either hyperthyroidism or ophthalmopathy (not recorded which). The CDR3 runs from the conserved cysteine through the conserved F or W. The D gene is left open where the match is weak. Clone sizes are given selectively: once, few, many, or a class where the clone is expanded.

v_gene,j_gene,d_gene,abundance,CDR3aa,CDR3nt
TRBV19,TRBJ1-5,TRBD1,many,CASSMGQPPLPQHF,TGTGCCAGTAGTATGGGACAGCCTCCCTTGCCCCAGCATTTT
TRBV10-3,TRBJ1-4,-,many,CAISGQDNEKLFF,TGTGCCATCAGTGGACAGGATAATGAAAAACTGTTTTTT
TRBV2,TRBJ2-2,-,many,CASRQEGTGELFF,TGTGCCAGTAGACAGGAGGGCACCGGGGAGCTGTTTTTT
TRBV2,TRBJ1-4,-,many,CASLGRGEKLFF,TGTGCCAGCTTGGGCAGGGGTGAAAAACTGTTTTTT
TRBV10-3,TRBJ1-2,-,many,CAISGQGQTGFYGYTF,TGTGCCATCAGTGGCCAAGGGCAAACAGGGTTCTATGGCTACACCTTC
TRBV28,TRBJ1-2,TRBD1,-,CAIGQGASNYGYTF,TGTGCCATCGGACAGGGGGCGTCTAACTATGGCTACACCTTC
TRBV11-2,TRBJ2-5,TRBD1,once,CASRKTGQETQYF,TGTGCCAGCAGAAAGACAGGGCAGGAGACCCAGTACTTC
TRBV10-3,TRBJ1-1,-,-,CAISDPGTSGTEAFF,TGTGCCATCAGTGATCCCGGGACGTCGGGCACTGAAGCTTTCTTT
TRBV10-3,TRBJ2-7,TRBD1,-,CAISSRGPSSYEQYF,TGTGCCATCAGCTCTAGGGGGCCCTCCTCCTACGAGCAGTACTTC
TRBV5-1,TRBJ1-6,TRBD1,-,CASRGQGTSPLHF,TGCGCCAGCAGGGGACAGGGAACCTCACCCCTCCACTTT
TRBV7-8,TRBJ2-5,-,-,CASSQVDPRETQYF,TGTGCCAGCAGCCAGGTCGACCCTCGGGAGACCCAGTACTTC
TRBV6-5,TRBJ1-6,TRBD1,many,CASSHRGWDNSPLHF,TGTGCCAGCAGCCACAGGGGATGGGATAATTCACCCCTCCACTTT
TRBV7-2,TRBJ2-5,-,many,CASTPGTLGTQYF,TGTGCCAGCACCCCCGGGACCTTAGGGACCCAGTACTTC
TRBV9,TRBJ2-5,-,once,CASSVTQGGETQYF,TGTGCCAGCAGCGTTACACAGGGAGGAGAGACCCAGTACTTC
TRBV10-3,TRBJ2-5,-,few,CAISDPTGYQETQYF,TGTGCCATCAGTGACCCGACAGGATATCAAGAGACCCAGTACTTC
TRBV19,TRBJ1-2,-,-,CASSVKTGTNYGYTF,TGTGCCAGTAGTGTGAAGACGGGAACTAACTATGGCTACACCTTC
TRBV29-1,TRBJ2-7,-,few,CSVEDGGTYEQYF,TGCAGCGTTGAAGATGGGGGGACCTACGAGCAGTACTTC
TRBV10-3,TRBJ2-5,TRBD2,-,CAISGSGRQETQYF,TGTGCCATCAGTGGCAGCGGGAGGCAAGAGACCCAGTACTTC
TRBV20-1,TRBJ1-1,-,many,CSARDPRGTEAFF,TGCAGTGCTAGAGATCCGAGGGGGACTGAAGCTTTCTTT
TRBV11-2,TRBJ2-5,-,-,CASSWGIWETQYF,TGTGCCAGCAGTTGGGGGATTTGGGAGACCCAGTACTTC
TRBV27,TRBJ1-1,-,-,CASSFIGARNTEAFF,TGTGCCAGCAGTTTTATAGGGGCTAGGAACACTGAAGCTTTCTTT
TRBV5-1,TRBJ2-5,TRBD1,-,CASLAPGQYDQETQYF,TGCGCCAGCTTAGCCCCGGGACAGTATGACCAAGAGACCCAGTACTTC
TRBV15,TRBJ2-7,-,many,CATSWRRSSYEQYF,TGTGCCACCAGCTGGCGGAGGAGCTCCTACGAGCAGTACTTC
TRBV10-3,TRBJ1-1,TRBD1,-,CAITTGTGNTEAFF,TGTGCCATCACCACCGGGACAGGAAACACTGAAGCTTTCTTT
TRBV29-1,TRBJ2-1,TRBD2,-,CSVAGLAGDF,TGCAGCGTTGCTGGACTAGCGGGGGACTTC
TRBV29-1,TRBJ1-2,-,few,CSVEVLQGRGYTF,TGCAGCGTTGAAGTGCTACAGGGACGGGGCTACACCTTC
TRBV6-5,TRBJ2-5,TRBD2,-,CASSLGTRGEAQYF,TGTGCCAGCAGTTTGGGGACTAGGGGGGAGGCCCAGTACTTC
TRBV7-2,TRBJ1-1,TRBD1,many,CASSQMRLTGTGTNTEAFF,TGTGCCAGCAGCCAGATGAGATTGACAGGGACCGGAACGAACACTGAAGCTTTCTTT
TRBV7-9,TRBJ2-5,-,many,CASSSPGQETQYF,TGTGCCAGCAGCTCACCCGGACAGGAGACCCAGTACTTC
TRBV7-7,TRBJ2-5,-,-,CASSLTGGLTETQYF,TGTGCCAGCAGCTTAACCGGGGGACTCACAGAGACCCAGTACTTC
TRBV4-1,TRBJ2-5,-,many,CASSARQTQYF,TGCGCCAGCAGCGCACGACAGACCCAGTACTTC
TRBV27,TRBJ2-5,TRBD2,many,CASRGRRTSGRETQYF,TGTGCCAGCAGGGGGCGGCGGACTAGCGGGAGGGAGACCCAGTACTTC
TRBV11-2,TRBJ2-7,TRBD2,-,CASALSGTAGEQYF,TGTGCCAGCGCCCTGAGCGGGACTGCCGGCGAGCAGTACTTC
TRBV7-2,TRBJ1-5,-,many,CASSALGRTLNQPQHF,TGTGCCAGCAGCGCTTTAGGACGGACACTCAATCAGCCCCAGCATTTT
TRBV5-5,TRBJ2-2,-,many,CASSLNGWELFF,TGTGCCAGCAGCTTAAACGGCTGGGAGCTGTTTTTT
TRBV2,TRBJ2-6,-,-,CASILRRSSGANVLTF,TGTGCCAGCATCCTCAGGAGGTCTTCTGGGGCCAACGTCCTGACTTTC
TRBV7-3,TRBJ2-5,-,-,CASSPNSRETQYF,TGTGCCAGCAGCCCGAATAGCAGGGAGACCCAGTACTTC
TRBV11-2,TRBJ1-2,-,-,CASSPGTGPGGYTF,TGTGCCAGCAGCCCGGGGACGGGTCCTGGAGGCTACACCTTC
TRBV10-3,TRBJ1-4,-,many,CAISGREGGKLFF,TGTGCCATCAGTGGGAGGGAAGGTGGAAAACTGTTTTTT
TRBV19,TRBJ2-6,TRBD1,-,CASSPGPGQGVAGANVLTF,TGTGCCAGTAGTCCAGGACCGGGACAGGGGGTTGCTGGGGCCAACGTCCTGACTTTC
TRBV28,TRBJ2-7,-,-,CASSLPRDADYEHYF,TGTGCCAGCAGTTTACCTAGGGACGCGGACTACGAGCATTACTTC
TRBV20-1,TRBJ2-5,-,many,CSAIGLGETQYF,TGCAGTGCTATAGGTCTGGGGGAGACCCAGTACTTC
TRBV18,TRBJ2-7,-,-,CASSPPGPLNYEQYF,TGTGCCAGCTCACCACCGGGACCCCTAAACTACGAGCAGTACTTC
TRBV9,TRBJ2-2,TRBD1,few,CASSKGQTLTGELFF,TGTGCCAGCAGTAAGGGACAGACCCTCACCGGGGAGCTGTTTTTT
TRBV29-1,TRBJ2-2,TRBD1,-,CSVTQGTGTGELFF,TGCAGCGTCACGCAGGGGACAGGCACCGGGGAGCTGTTTTTT
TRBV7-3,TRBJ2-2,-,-,CASSLFLGGGTGELFF,TGTGCCAGCAGCTTATTCCTAGGGGGAGGCACCGGGGAGCTGTTTTTT
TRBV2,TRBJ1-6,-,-,CASRETVWSDSPLHF,TGTGCCAGCAGAGAGACAGTGTGGTCGGATTCACCCCTCCACTTT
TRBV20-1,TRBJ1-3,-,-,CSARRGQAGNTIYF,TGCAGTGCTAGACGGGGACAAGCTGGAAACACCATATATTTT